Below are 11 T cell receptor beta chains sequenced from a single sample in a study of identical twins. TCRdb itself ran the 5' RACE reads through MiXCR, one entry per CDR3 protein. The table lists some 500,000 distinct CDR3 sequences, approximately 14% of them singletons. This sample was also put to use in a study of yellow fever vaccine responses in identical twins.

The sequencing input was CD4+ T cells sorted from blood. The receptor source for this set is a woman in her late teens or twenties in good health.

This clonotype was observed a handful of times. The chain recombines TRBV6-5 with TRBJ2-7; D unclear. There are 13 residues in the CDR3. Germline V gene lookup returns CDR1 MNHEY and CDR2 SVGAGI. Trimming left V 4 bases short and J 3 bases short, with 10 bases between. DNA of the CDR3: TGTGCCAGCAGTTTGCCTTCCGGCTACGAGCAGTACTTC. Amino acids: CASSLPSGYEQYF.

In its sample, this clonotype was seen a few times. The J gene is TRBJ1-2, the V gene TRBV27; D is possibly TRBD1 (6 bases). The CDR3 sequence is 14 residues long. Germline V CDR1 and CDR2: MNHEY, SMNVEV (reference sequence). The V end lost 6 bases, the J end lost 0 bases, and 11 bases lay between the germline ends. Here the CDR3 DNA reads TGTGCCAGCAGGAGACAGGCCTCTAACTATGGCTACACCTTC. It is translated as CASRRQASNYGYTF.

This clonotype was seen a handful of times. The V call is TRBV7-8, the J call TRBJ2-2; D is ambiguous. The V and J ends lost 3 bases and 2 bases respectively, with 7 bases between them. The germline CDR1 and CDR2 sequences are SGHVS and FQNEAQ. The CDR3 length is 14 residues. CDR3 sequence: CASSFLTNTGELFF. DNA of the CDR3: TGTGCCAGCAGCTTCCTGACAAACACCGGGGAGCTGTTTTTT.

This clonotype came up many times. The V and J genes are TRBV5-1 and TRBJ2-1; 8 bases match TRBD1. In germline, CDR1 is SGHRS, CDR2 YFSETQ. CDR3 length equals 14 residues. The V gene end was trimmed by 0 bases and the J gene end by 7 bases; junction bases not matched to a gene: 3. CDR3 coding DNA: TGCGCCAGCAGCTTGGTGCAGGGGGCGAATGAGCAGTTCTTC. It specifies CASSLVQGANEQFF. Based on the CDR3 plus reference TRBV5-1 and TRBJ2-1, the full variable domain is KAGVTQTPRYLIKTRGQQVTLSCSPISGHRSVSWYQQTPGQGLQFLFEYFSETQRNKGNFPGRFSGRQFSNSRSEMNVSTLELGDSALYLCASSLVQGANEQFFGPGTRLTVL.

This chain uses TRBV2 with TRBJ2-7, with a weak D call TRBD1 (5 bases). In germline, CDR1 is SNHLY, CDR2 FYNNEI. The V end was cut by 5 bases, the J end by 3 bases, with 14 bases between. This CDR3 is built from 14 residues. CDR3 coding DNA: TGTGCCAGCAGTCCAGACACAGGAATCTACGAGCAGTACTTC. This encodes CASSPDTGIYEQYF.

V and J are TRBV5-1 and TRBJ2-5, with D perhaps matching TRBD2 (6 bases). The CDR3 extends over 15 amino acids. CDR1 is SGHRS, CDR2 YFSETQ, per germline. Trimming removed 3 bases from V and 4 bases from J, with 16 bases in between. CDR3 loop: CASSSVGGLAETQYF. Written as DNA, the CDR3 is TGCGCCAGCAGCTCCGTCGGAGGGTTGGCAGAGACCCAGTACTTC.

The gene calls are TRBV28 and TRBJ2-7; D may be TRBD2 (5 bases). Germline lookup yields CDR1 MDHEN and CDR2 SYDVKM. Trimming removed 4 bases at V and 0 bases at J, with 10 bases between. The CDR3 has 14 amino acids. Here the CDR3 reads CASSSRVISYEQYF. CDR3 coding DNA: TGTGCCAGCAGTTCGCGGGTTATCTCCTACGAGCAGTACTTC.

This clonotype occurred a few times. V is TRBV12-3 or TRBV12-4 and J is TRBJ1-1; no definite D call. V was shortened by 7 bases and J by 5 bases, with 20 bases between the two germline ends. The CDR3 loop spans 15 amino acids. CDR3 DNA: TGTGCCAGCACCCCTACAAGGGAAAGAGGAACTGAAGCTTTCTTT. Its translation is CASTPTRERGTEAFF.

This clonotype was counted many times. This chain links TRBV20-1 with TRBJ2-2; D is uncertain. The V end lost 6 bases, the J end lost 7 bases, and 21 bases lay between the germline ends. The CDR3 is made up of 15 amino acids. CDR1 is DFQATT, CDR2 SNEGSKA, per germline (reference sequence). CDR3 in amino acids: CSAEKDGGEFGELFF. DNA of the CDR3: TGCAGTGCGGAGAAGGACGGCGGAGAATTCGGGGAGCTGTTTTTT.

CDR3 in amino acids: CASSSTDTDTQYF. CDR3 nucleotides: TGCGCCAGCAGCTCGACAGACACAGATACGCAGTATTTT. This chain uses TRBV5-1 with TRBJ2-3; weak D call: TRBD1 (5 bases). Trimming stripped 3 bases from V and 2 bases from J, with 7 bases between. There are 13 residues in the CDR3. From germline, CDR1 is SGHRS and CDR2 YFSETQ.

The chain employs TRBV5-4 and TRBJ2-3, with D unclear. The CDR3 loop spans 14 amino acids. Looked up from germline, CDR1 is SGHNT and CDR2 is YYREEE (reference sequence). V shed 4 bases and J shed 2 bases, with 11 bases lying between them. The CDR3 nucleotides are TGTGCCAGCAGCCGCAAAGACTCCACAGATACGCAGTATTTT. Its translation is CASSRKDSTDTQYF.